These 17 T cell receptor beta chains originate from one sample sequenced in a study of high-grade serous ovarian cancer treatment subgroups. Using immunoSEQ multiplex PCR, the repertoire was profiled, and TCRdb retains in-frame clones only, with some absent. The profile covers more than 1,500 clones, with more than 75% appearing a single time and around 5.5% taken by the ten largest. Tumor samples were obtained before definitive surgery or chemotherapy. Sequenced material: tumor tissue. The receptors here all came from a human donor with high-grade serous ovarian cancer.

In this sample, this clone turned up once. This chain uses TRBV2 with TRBJ2-7; TRBD1 is a possible D gene (5 bases). The CDR3 totals 15 residues. The germline V gene has CDR1 SNHLY and CDR2 FYNNEI. Between the trimmed V and J ends, which lost 1 base and 6 bases, there was a span of 16 bases. The DNA for the CDR3 is TGTGCCAGCAGTGAAGTCCAGGGCCCTTCGGGCGAGCAGTACTTC. Encoded protein: CASSEVQGPSGEQYF. The full variable domain, its missing parts supplied by reference TRBV2 and TRBJ2-7, is EPEVTQTPSHQVTQMGQEVILRCVPISNHLYFYWYRQILGQKVEFLVSFYNNEISEKSEIFDDQFSVERPDGSNFTLKIRSTKLEDSAMYFCASSEVQGPSGEQYFGPGTRLTVT.

CDR3 sequence: CASSMGLHYEQYF. DNA for the CDR3: TGTGCCAGCAGCATGGGACTTCACTACGAGCAGTACTTC. V is TRBV28 and J is TRBJ2-7; D perhaps matches TRBD2 (6 bases). Germline V gene data show CDR1 as MDHEN and CDR2 as SYDVKM. V shed 6 bases and J shed 3 bases, with 12 bases lying between them. The CDR3 loop spans 13 amino acids.

By sample share, this clone is large. The genes are TRBV11-2 and TRBJ1-1; D not certain. Per the germline V gene, CDR1 is SGHAT and CDR2 is FQNNGV. CDR3 length: 15 residues. V was shortened by 3 bases and J by 1 base, with 12 bases between the two germline ends. The CDR3 nucleotides read TGTGCCAGCAGCTTGGGGTTCTCGAGGAACACTGAAGCTTTCTTT. Protein: CASSLGFSRNTEAFF.

V usage is TRBV2 and J usage is TRBJ1-1, with D unresolved. Germline V gives CDR1 SNHLY, CDR2 FYNNEI. The germline V and J ends were trimmed by 6 bases and 0 bases, with 8 bases remaining between them. The CDR3 length is 13 residues. The CDR3 here is CASRAMMNTEAFF. The CDR3 bases are TGTGCCAGCAGGGCTATGATGAACACTGAAGCTTTCTTT.

The chain employs TRBV6-5 and TRBJ2-3; 11 bases line up with TRBD2. V was clipped by 8 bases and J by 5 bases; unmatched bases: 6. CDR1 is MNHEY, CDR2 SVGAGI, per germline. The length of the CDR3 is 14 residues. The CDR3 coding sequence is TGTGCCAGCGGAACTCTAGCGGGAGGAGATACGCAGTATTTT. It encodes CASGTLAGGDTQYF.

This chain connects TRBV10-3 to TRBJ2-1; TRBD2 agrees at 10 bases. J gave up 5 bases and V 4 bases, and 5 bases lay outside the gene matches. Germline CDR1 is ENHRY and CDR2 is SYGVKD. The CDR3 is 15 amino acids. The CDR3 nucleotides are TGTGCCATCAGTGCCGGGCTAGCGGGAGACAATGAGCAGTTCTTC. Residues: CAISAGLAGDNEQFF.

This clone turned up a few times. The chain links TRBV7-3 to TRBJ2-3; tentatively, D is TRBD2 (5 bases). This CDR3 region has 13 residues. Germline V lookup: CDR1 SGHTA, CDR2 FQGTGA. V lost 5 bases to trimming and J lost 6 bases, with 12 bases between them. The CDR3 is CASSPVSADTQYF. The CDR3 nucleotides read TGTGCCAGCAGCCCGGTTAGCGCGGATACGCAGTATTTT.

This chain connects TRBV14 to TRBJ1-1, with D uncertain. Between the trimmed V and J ends, which lost 6 bases and 1 base, there was a span of 6 bases. CDR1 SGHDN and CDR2 FVKESK come from the germline V gene. This CDR3 spans 12 amino acids. The CDR3 bases are TGTGCCAGCAGGCTGGGGAACACTGAAGCTTTCTTT. Residues: CASRLGNTEAFF.

The gene calls are TRBV12-5 and TRBJ2-1; 7 bases agree with TRBD2. Trimming removed 5 bases from V and 9 bases from J; junction bases left unmatched: 16. Germline V gene lookup returns CDR1 LGHNT and CDR2 FRNRAP. The CDR3 contains 16 residues. The CDR3, as DNA: TGTGCTAGTGGTCCCCAAAATGGTGCCTCTAGCGGTGAGCAGTTCTTC. The encoded protein is CASGPQNGASSGEQFF.

The chain combines TRBV9 with TRBJ1-1, with D possibly TRBD1 on 5 matching bases. Germline CDR1 and CDR2: SGDLS and YYNGEE. The V end lost 0 bases, the J end lost 3 bases, and 9 bases lay between the germline ends. This CDR3 has 14 amino acids. CDR3 in DNA: TGTGCCAGCAGCGTAGAGGGGATCGACACTGAAGCTTTCTTT. It codes for CASSVEGIDTEAFF.

The V call is TRBV10-3, the J call TRBJ2-2, with D tentatively TRBD1 or TRBD2 (5 bases each). This CDR3 is 15 amino acids long. Between the trimmed V and J ends, which lost 3 bases and 4 bases, there was a span of 12 bases. Per the germline V gene, CDR1 is ENHRY and CDR2 is SYGVKD. This CDR3 reads CAISEIGASTGELFF. For the CDR3, the DNA is TGTGCCATCAGTGAAATCGGGGCATCCACCGGGGAGCTGTTTTTT.

The gene calls are TRBV5-1 and TRBJ2-7, with TRBD1 as a possible D gene (6 bases). The length of the CDR3 is 14 residues. The V gene's germline CDR1 is SGHRS and CDR2 YFSETQ. Deletions cut 0 bases from V and 7 bases from J, with 14 bases between. Written as DNA, the CDR3 is TGCGCCAGCAGCTTGGACGCAGGGGCCCGGGAGCAGTACTTC. It is translated as CASSLDAGAREQYF. Based on the CDR3 plus reference TRBV5-1 and TRBJ2-7, the full variable domain is KAGVTQTPRYLIKTRGQQVTLSCSPISGHRSVSWYQQTPGQGLQFLFEYFSETQRNKGNFPGRFSGRQFSNSRSEMNVSTLELGDSALYLCASSLDAGAREQYFGPGTRLTVT.

In its sample, this clone was seen a few times. The gene calls are TRBV27 and TRBJ1-1, with a tentative D call TRBD1 (5 bases). The CDR3 is made up of 13 amino acids. The germline gives CDR1 MNHEY, CDR2 SMNVEV (reference sequence). V gave up 11 bases and J gave up 0 bases, with 13 bases separating them. CDR3 residues: CASSKGMNTEAFF. The CDR3 bases are TGTGCCTCTTCAAAGGGGATGAACACTGAAGCTTTCTTT.

The gene calls are TRBV18 and TRBJ1-2; 11 bases agree with TRBD1. CDR1 KGHSH and CDR2 LQKENI come from the germline V gene. CDR3 length: 15 amino acids. Unmatched junction bases numbered 2, after V lost 3 bases and J lost 2 bases. CDR3 DNA: TGTGCCAGCTCACCCGGGACAGGGGGAAACTATGGCTACACCTTC. As protein: CASSPGTGGNYGYTF. The entire variable domain, with the rest obtained from reference TRBV18 and TRBJ1-2, is as follows: NAGVMQNPRHLVRRRGQEARLRCSPMKGHSHVYWYRQLPEEGLKFMVYLQKENIIDESGMPKERFSAEFPKEGPSILRIQQVVRGDSAAYFCASSPGTGGNYGYTFGSGTRLTVV.

The rearrangement links TRBV7-2 to TRBJ2-5; D gene uncertain. Germline values: CDR1 SGHTA, CDR2 FQGNSA. V was clipped by 5 bases and J by 5 bases, with 15 bases between them. This CDR3 spans 14 amino acids. The CDR3 sequence is CASSPIGVGETQYF. As DNA, the CDR3 is TGTGCCAGCAGCCCGATCGGAGTTGGGGAGACCCAGTACTTC.

This clone appeared a few times. This chain joins TRBV7-3 and TRBJ2-1; D is unclear. Germline V gives CDR1 SGHTA, CDR2 FQGTGA. The CDR3 has 17 residues. V was pared by 1 base and J by 0 bases, with 13 bases between. DNA for the CDR3: TGTGCCAGCAGCTTAAGGCCCGGGCCCAGCTCCTACAATGAGCAGTTCTTC. This translates into CASSLRPGPSSYNEQFF.

In its sample, this clone was seen a few times. The gene calls are TRBV5-4 and TRBJ2-2; D remains ambiguous. Trimming took 3 bases from V and 4 from J, leaving 16 bases between them. This CDR3 region has 16 residues. CDR1 and CDR2 from the germline V gene are SGHNT and YYREEE (reference sequence). The CDR3 DNA reads TGTGCCAGCAGCTCTTTCGCGGCAGCGAGCACCGGGGAGCTGTTTTTT. It encodes CASSSFAAASTGELFF. Complete variable domain (other parts from reference TRBV5-4 and TRBJ2-2): ETGVTQSPTHLIKTRGQQVTLRCSSQSGHNTVSWYQQALGQGPQFIFQYYREEENGRGNFPPRFSGLQFPNYSSELNVNALELDDSALYLCASSSFAAASTGELFFGEGSRLTVL.